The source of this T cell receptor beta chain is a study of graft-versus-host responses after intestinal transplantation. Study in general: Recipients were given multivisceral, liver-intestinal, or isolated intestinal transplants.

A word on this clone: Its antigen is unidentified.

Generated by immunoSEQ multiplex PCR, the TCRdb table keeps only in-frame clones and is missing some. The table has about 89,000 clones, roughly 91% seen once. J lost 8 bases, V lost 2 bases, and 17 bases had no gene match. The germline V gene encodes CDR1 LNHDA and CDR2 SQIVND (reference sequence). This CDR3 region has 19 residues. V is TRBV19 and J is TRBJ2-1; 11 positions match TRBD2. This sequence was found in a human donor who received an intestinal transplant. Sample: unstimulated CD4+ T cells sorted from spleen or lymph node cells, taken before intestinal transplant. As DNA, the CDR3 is TGTGCCAGTAGTATAATCGCTACGCCGGGACTAGCGGTAGCTCATGAGCAGTTCTTC. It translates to CASSIIATPGLAVAHEQFF.